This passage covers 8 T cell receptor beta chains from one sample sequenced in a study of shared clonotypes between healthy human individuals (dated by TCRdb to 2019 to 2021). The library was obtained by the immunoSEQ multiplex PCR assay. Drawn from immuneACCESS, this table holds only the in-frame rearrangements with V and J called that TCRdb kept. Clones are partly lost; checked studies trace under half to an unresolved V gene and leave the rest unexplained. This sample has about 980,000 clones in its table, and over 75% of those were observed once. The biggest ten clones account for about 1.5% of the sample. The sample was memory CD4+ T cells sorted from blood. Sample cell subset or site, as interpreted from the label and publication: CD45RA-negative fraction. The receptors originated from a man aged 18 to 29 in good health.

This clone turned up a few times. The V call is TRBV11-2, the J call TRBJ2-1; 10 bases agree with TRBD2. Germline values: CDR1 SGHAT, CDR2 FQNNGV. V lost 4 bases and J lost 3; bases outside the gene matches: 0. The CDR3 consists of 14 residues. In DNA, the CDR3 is TGTGCCAGCAGCTCTAGCGGGGGCTACAATGAGCAGTTCTTC. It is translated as CASSSSGGYNEQFF.

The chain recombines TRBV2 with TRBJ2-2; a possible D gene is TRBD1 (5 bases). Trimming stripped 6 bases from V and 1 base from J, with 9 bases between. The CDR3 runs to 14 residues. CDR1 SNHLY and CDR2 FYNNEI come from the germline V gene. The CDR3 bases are TGTGCCAGCAGAGAGGACAAGAACACCGGGGAGCTGTTTTTT. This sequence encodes CASREDKNTGELFF.

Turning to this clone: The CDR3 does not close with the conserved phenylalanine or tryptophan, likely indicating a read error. The chain's CDR3 is CSVALEAGNTIYL. CDR3 nucleotide sequence: TGCAGCGTTGCCCTGGAGGCTGGAAACACCATATATCTT. The genes are TRBV29-1 and TRBJ1-3; no clear D gene. The CDR3 is 13 amino acids. Germline CDR1 and CDR2: SQVTM and ANQGSEA. V lost 4 bases and J lost 2, with 9 bases in between.

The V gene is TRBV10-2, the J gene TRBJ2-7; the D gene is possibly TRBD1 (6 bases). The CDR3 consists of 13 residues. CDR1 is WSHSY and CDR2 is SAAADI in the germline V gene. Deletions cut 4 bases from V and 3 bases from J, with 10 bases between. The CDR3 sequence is CASSAHRDYEQYF. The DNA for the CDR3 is TGCGCCAGCAGTGCTCACAGGGACTACGAGCAGTACTTC.

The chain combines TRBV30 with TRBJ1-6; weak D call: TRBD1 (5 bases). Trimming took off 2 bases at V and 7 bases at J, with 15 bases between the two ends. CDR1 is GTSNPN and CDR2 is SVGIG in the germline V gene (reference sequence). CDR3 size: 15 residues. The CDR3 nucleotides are TGTGCCTGGAGTCCACCGGGACCGAACAATTCACCCCTCCACTTT. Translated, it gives CAWSPPGPNNSPLHF. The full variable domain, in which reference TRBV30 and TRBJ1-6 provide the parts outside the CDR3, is SQTIHQWPATLVQPVGSPLSLECTVEGTSNPNLYWYRQAAGRGLQLLFYSVGIGQISSEVPQNLSASRPQDRQFILSSKKLLLSDSGFYLCAWSPPGPNNSPLHFGNGTRLTVT.

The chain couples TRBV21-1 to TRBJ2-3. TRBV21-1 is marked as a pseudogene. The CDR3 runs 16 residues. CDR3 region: CASSNLPGSGADTQYF. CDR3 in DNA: TGTGCCAGCAGCAACCTCCCCGGAAGTGGGGCAGATACGCAGTATTTT.

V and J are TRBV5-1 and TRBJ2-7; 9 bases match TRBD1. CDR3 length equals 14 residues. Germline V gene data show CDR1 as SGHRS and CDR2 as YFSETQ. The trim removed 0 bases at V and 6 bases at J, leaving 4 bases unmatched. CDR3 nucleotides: TGCGCCAGCAGCTTGGGTGTGGACAGGGGCGAGCAGTACTTC. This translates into CASSLGVDRGEQYF.

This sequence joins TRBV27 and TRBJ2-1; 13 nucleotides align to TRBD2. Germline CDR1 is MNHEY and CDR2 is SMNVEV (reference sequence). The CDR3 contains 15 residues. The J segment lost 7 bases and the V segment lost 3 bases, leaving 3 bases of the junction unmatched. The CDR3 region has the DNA TGTGCCAGCAGTTTCCGGGGACTAGCGGGGAATGAGCAGTTCTTC. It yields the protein CASSFRGLAGNEQFF.